This T cell receptor (beta chain) stems from a study of post-analysis software for immune sequencing data. For the study at large: Recorded disease courses covered relapsing-remitting, secondary progressive and progressive-relapsing multiple sclerosis. Some patients had no subtype annotation. Study-level points and caveats: Patients used a handful of TRBV segments, including TRBV5-6, TRBV5-1 and TRBV20-1, more often than controls. Controls' normalized Chao1 diversity significantly exceeded that of multiple sclerosis patients.

Per the germline V gene, CDR1 is MDHEN and CDR2 is SYDVKM. V shed 3 bases and J shed 4 bases, with 12 bases lying between them. This CDR3 has 14 amino acids. This clonotype was picked up a small number of times. Its antigen is unknown. Built from TCR beta cDNA, the libraries had unique molecular identifiers in them. TCRdb re-derived calls from the PCR reads in MiXCR, one entry per CDR3 protein. Altogether roughly 400,000 distinct CDR3 sequences are present, roughly 40% being singletons, with the ten largest covering 7.6%. This TCR came from a girl aged 2 to 10 with multiple sclerosis. Source material: blood. The J gene is TRBJ2-5, the V gene TRBV28; D is uncertain. The CDR3: CASSFSATPETQYF. DNA of the CDR3: TGTGCCAGCAGTTTTAGTGCGACTCCAGAGACCCAGTACTTC.